Below, 9 T cell receptor beta chains from the same sample are listed, as sequenced in a study of response to subunit inactivated influenza vaccine (dated by TCRdb to 2016 to 2019). The library was built by means of RT-PCR. The sample was run on an Illumina HiSeq 2500. TCRdb itself trimmed the public reads at Q25 with fastp, ran MiXCR and retained productive beta chains. CDR3 protein sequences are deduplicated, and each keeps its most common genes and DNA. The sample records about 700,000 distinct CDR3 sequences, around 14% of which are singletons. The leading ten clones occupy 6.5% to 8.5% of the sample. The sample was PBMCs from blood, taken around two weeks before vaccination. The receptors were gathered from a man aged 45 to 65 who received an inactivated influenza vaccine. Donor details come from another sample of the same person, matched by shared clones.

The chain couples TRBV10-3 to TRBJ2-7; 7 positions match TRBD2. This CDR3 contains 16 residues. J lost 1 base, V lost 4 bases, and 10 bases had no gene match. Germline V gives CDR1 ENHRY, CDR2 SYGVKD. The CDR3 sequence is CAISAVGRERSYEQYF. The CDR3 DNA sequence: TGTGCCATCAGTGCTGTTGGGCGGGAGCGGTCCTACGAGCAGTACTTC.

The chain carries TRBV3-1 and TRBJ2-7; 11 nucleotides agree with TRBD2. Germline V gives CDR1 LGHDT, CDR2 YNNKEL (reference sequence). The CDR3 runs to 15 residues. V lost 6 bases, J lost 4 bases, and 8 bases stayed unmatched. As DNA, the CDR3 is TGTGCCAGCAGAGCGACTAGCGGGAAAAGGTACGAGCAGTACTTC. This encodes CASRATSGKRYEQYF.

The V and J genes are TRBV12-3 or TRBV12-4 and TRBJ2-1, with 15 bases aligning to TRBD2. J was trimmed by 8 bases and V by 3 bases; bases with no gene match: 17. The CDR3 is 20 residues long. The CDR3 region has the DNA TGTGCCAGCAGTTTCTCATTCGTCGGACTAGCGGGAGGGCTGGGGCATGAGCAGTTCTTC. Translating gives CASSFSFVGLAGGLGHEQFF.

The V and J genes are TRBV5-1 and TRBJ1-4; no definite D call. CDR3 length equals 15 residues. The V and J ends lost 2 bases and 0 bases respectively, with 8 bases between them. Per the germline V gene, CDR1 is SGHRS and CDR2 is YFSETQ. The CDR3 nucleotides read TGCGCCAGCAGCTTCGGCCGGACAACTAATGAAAAACTGTTTTTT. Encoded protein: CASSFGRTTNEKLFF.

This clonotype was found a few times. The V gene is TRBV12-3 or TRBV12-4, the J gene TRBJ2-7; 12 bases fit TRBD2. The CDR3 has 14 residues. The junction had 5 bases not matched to a gene; V was cut back by 5 bases and J by 6 bases. CDR3 DNA: TGTGCCAGCAGTCGGACTAGCGGGAAGTCCGAGCAGTACTTC. This translates into CASSRTSGKSEQYF.

The chain couples TRBV20-1 to TRBJ2-5; 7 nucleotides line up with TRBD1. The CDR3 extends over 15 amino acids. Trimming removed 1 base from V and 0 bases from J; junction bases left unmatched: 5. Germline V gene sequence: CDR1 DFQATT, CDR2 SNEGSKA (reference sequence). The CDR3 region is CSARVTGIHQETQYF. For the CDR3, the DNA is TGCAGTGCTAGAGTGACAGGGATACACCAAGAGACCCAGTACTTC.

The CDR3 loop is CASRRQGGFNEQFF. The DNA for the CDR3 is TGTGCCAGCAGGAGACAGGGTGGGTTCAATGAGCAGTTCTTC. The V gene is TRBV6-1, the J gene TRBJ2-1; 7 positions agree with TRBD1. With 6 bases clipped from V and 6 bases from J, the junction kept 8 bases outside the gene matches. CDR1 MNHNS and CDR2 SASEGT come from the germline V gene. The CDR3 loop spans 14 amino acids.

This clonotype was observed a few times. V gene TRBV18 combines with J gene TRBJ1-6; tentative D call: TRBD1 (5 bases). Per germline, CDR1 KGHSH and CDR2 LQKENI. The CDR3 runs 14 residues. The V gene lost 2 bases and the J gene lost 7 bases, with 9 bases spanning the gap. The CDR3 loop reads CASSPSPGNSPLHF. CDR3 DNA: TGTGCCAGCTCACCATCCCCAGGGAATTCACCCCTCCACTTT.

This clonotype was detected ten times or more. This rearrangement joins TRBV7-9 to TRBJ1-5; D perhaps matches TRBD1 (5 bases). The CDR3 is 13 residues long. Per germline, CDR1 SEHNR and CDR2 FQNEAQ (reference sequence). The V gene lost 4 bases and the J gene lost 7 bases, with 11 bases spanning the gap. CDR3 sequence: CASSSDSFQPQHF. In DNA, the CDR3 is TGTGCCAGCAGCTCAGACAGTTTCCAGCCCCAGCATTTT.